This TCR beta chain is from a study of identical twins listed by TCRdb under 2016. Concerning the study at large: To test whether fetal clonotypes persist, this study deep-sequenced TCR alpha and beta repertoires from monozygotic twins, from unrelated adults of various ages, and from cord blood. Replicate twin experiments were performed at different times using different library preparation protocols to rule out contamination. The research as a whole found: Conclusions relied on cross-sectional statistical analysis, since the same donors could not be followed over many years. Fewer insertions were carried by abundant cord blood beta clonotypes, a similar but weaker trend appeared in young adult naive repertoires, and no such trend appeared in memory repertoires. Excess twin sharing in beta out-of-frame sequences was weaker because fewer shared sequences lowered the signal-to-noise ratio. Invariant T cells such as MAIT and iNKT could partly confound zero-insertion analyses, although diverse VJ usage argued against such confounding for most clonotypes. In monozygotic twins, recombination models systematically underestimated out-of-frame TCR alpha sharing, but the models matched the sharing seen between unrelated individuals. Compared with coincidental sharing between unrelated individuals, out-of-frame TCR alpha sequences shared between twins had an excess of sequences with low generation probability.

Libraries were made using 5' RACE. For sequencing, an Illumina HiSeq 2000 was employed. Template switching introduced a universal primer binding site; the final cDNA contained a unique molecular identifier, enabling accurate counting of TCR cDNA molecules. Specific primers in the conserved constant-segment region were used to synthesize first-strand cDNA for the TCR alpha and beta chains. Each cDNA library was double barcoded, with a SMART-Mk sample barcode plus Illumina barcodes, to control for contamination. Two successive PCR steps introduced TruSeq adapter sequences along with Illumina sample barcodes. Sequencing of the TCR alpha and beta cDNA libraries was done on the Illumina HiSeq platform using custom primers. On the study's bioinformatics: Raw reads were processed with MiGEC to extract unique molecular identifiers, and MiXCR was used to determine CDR3 positions. For each individual, recombination models were inferred using an EM algorithm with the repgenHMM and IGoR tools. The tcR package in R was used for shared clonotype analysis, with sharing normalized by the product of cloneset sizes. To study raw recombination free of thymic and clonal selection effects, out-of-frame nonproductive sequences were analyzed. TCRdb applied fastp at Q25 and MiXCR to the public reads, then kept only in-frame beta chains. Entries that share a CDR3 protein sequence are merged under the most common genes and DNA. These V and J calls originate from TCRdb's pipeline instead of the authors' own analysis. The sample yields hundreds of thousands of distinct CDR3 sequences; less than 7% were counted once. The top ten hold around 1.9% of the sample.

Every donor was a healthy Caucasian. Three unrelated non-twin adults were also sequenced: a male aged 18 to 30, a male aged 50 to 60 and a female aged 50 to 60. Miltenyi CD45RO+ enrichment and human naive T-cell isolation kits were used to isolate memory (CD45RO+) and naive T cells from PBMC. The CDR3 measures 17 amino acids from cysteine to phenylalanine. The CDR3 DNA has 51 bases and is translated from base 1. Here V drops 1 base and J drops 5 bases, and the junction holds 10 bases not matched to any gene. From the germline V gene, CDR1 is SGHAT and CDR2 is FQNNGV. This clonotype has ten or more counts. The specificity of this receptor is unknown. There are no base qualities to consult, and no much larger clone falls within one base.

This receptor was identified in a young man in good health. The chain is made from TRBV11-2 and TRBJ2-2; 7 bases in the middle match TRBD2. Input material: naive T cells sorted from blood. The sample's cell subset or site, from its label and the paper: cells isolated with a human naive T-cell isolation kit. The bases are TGTGCCAGCAGCTTAGCAGGTGGAAGTAGCGGGACCGGGGAGCTGTTTTTT. Its protein product is CASSLAGGSSGTGELFF.